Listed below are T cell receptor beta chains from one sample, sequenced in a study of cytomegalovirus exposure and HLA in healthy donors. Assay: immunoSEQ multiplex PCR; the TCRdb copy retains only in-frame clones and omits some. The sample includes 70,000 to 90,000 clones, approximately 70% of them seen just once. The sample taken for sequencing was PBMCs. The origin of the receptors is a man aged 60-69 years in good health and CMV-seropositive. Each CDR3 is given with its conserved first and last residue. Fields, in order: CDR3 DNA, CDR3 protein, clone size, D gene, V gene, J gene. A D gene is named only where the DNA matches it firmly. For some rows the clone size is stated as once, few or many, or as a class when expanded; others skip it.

CDR3nt: TGTGCCAGCACCCCGACTAGCGGGACTTCCTACGAGCAGTACTTC
CDR3aa: CASTPTSGTSYEQYF
abundance: NA
d_gene: TRBD2
v_gene: TRBV27
j_gene: TRBJ2-7

CDR3nt: TGTGCCAGTACCCGGGAACGTGCAGGGGGCAAGGGCAATCAGCCCCAGCATTTT
CDR3aa: CASTRERAGGKGNQPQHF
abundance: few
d_gene: TRBD1
v_gene: TRBV19
j_gene: TRBJ1-5

CDR3nt: TGTGCCAGCCTCAGACTAGCGGGATTGTTGAAGAACACCGGGGAGCTGTTTTTT
CDR3aa: CASLRLAGLLKNTGELFF
abundance: NA
d_gene: TRBD2
v_gene: TRBV5-8
j_gene: TRBJ2-2

CDR3nt: TGTGCCAGCAGCCTAATTGGCGGGAGGCTAGGGGATACGCAGTATTTT
CDR3aa: CASSLIGGRLGDTQYF
abundance: NA
d_gene: TRBD2
v_gene: TRBV11-2
j_gene: TRBJ2-3

CDR3nt: TGTGCCAGCAGCCGCCAGCTAGCGGGGAATGAGCAGTTCTTC
CDR3aa: CASSRQLAGNEQFF
abundance: NA
d_gene: TRBD2
v_gene: TRBV27
j_gene: TRBJ2-1

CDR3nt: TGTGCCAGCAGCTTTTCTAGCGGGGGGGCAGATACGCAGTATTTT
CDR3aa: CASSFSSGGADTQYF
abundance: NA
d_gene: TRBD2
v_gene: TRBV9
j_gene: TRBJ2-3

CDR3nt: TGTGCCAGCAGCTTAGAGTCGGGTGGGACCCAGTACTTC
CDR3aa: CASSLESGGTQYF
abundance: NA
d_gene: NA
v_gene: TRBV7-8
j_gene: TRBJ2-5

CDR3nt: TGTGCCAGCACCGAGACAGCGAAGCTGAACACTGAAGCTTTCTTT
CDR3aa: CASTETAKLNTEAFF
abundance: NA
d_gene: NA
v_gene: TRBV28
j_gene: TRBJ1-1

CDR3nt: TGTGCCAGCAGCTTAGAGGACTGGAACACTGAAGCTTTCTTT
CDR3aa: CASSLEDWNTEAFF
abundance: NA
d_gene: NA
v_gene: TRBV13
j_gene: TRBJ1-1

CDR3nt: TGTGCCAGCAGTTTAGACAGCTCTAGCAATCAGCCCCAGCATTTT
CDR3aa: CASSLDSSSNQPQHF
abundance: NA
d_gene: NA
v_gene: TRBV28
j_gene: TRBJ1-5

CDR3nt: TGTGCCAGCAGGGGAGATTTCGGGGAGCTGTTTTTT
CDR3aa: CASRGDFGELFF
abundance: NA
d_gene: NA
v_gene: TRBV6-5
j_gene: TRBJ2-2

CDR3nt: TGTGCCAGCAGTCCAGGGGGCTCTGGAAACACCATATATTTT
CDR3aa: CASSPGGSGNTIYF
abundance: NA
d_gene: TRBD1
v_gene: TRBV2
j_gene: TRBJ1-3

CDR3nt: TGTGCCTGGACTGGACAGGGGGCCTCTGAAGCTTTCTTT
CDR3aa: CAWTGQGASEAFF
abundance: NA
d_gene: TRBD1
v_gene: TRBV30
j_gene: TRBJ1-1

CDR3nt: TGTGCCAGCAGTTTATTCCTAGCGGGGGAGCAGTACTTC
CDR3aa: CASSLFLAGEQYF
abundance: NA
d_gene: TRBD2
v_gene: TRBV27
j_gene: TRBJ2-7

CDR3nt: TGTGCCAGCAGCGTAGCACAGGGAGTTGGAAACACCATATATTTT
CDR3aa: CASSVAQGVGNTIYF
abundance: few
d_gene: NA
v_gene: TRBV9
j_gene: TRBJ1-3

CDR3nt: TGTGCCAGCAGTGATTACTCGCCTGAGCGCACTGAAGCTTTCTTT
CDR3aa: CASSDYSPERTEAFF
abundance: NA
d_gene: NA
v_gene: TRBV6-1
j_gene: TRBJ1-1

CDR3nt: TGTGCCAGCAATAAGCGCAGGGACAATGAGCAGTTCTTC
CDR3aa: CASNKRRDNEQFF
abundance: NA
d_gene: NA
v_gene: TRBV6-5
j_gene: TRBJ2-1

CDR3nt: TGTGCCAGCAGCTTAGTTGGGCCCAATCAGCCCCAGCATTTT
CDR3aa: CASSLVGPNQPQHF
abundance: NA
d_gene: NA
v_gene: TRBV7-6
j_gene: TRBJ1-5

CDR3nt: TGTGCCATCAGTGAGTCGAACAGCGGGGGGGCCCAAGAGACCCAGTACTTC
CDR3aa: CAISESNSGGAQETQYF
abundance: NA
d_gene: TRBD2
v_gene: TRBV10-3
j_gene: TRBJ2-5

CDR3nt: TGTGCCAGCTCACCACCAAGGGGTGGCACTGAAGCTTTCTTT
CDR3aa: CASSPPRGGTEAFF
abundance: NA
d_gene: NA
v_gene: TRBV18
j_gene: TRBJ1-1

CDR3nt: TGTGCCAGCAGTTATCTCTCGATGGGCCATGAGCAGTTCTTC
CDR3aa: CASSYLSMGHEQFF
abundance: few
d_gene: NA
v_gene: TRBV6-6
j_gene: TRBJ2-1

CDR3nt: TGTGCCAGCAGTGGTTTGGCTTCACCCCTCCACTTT
CDR3aa: CASSGLASPLHF
abundance: few
d_gene: NA
v_gene: TRBV2
j_gene: TRBJ1-6

CDR3nt: TGTGCCAGCAGTGAGAGCGTTGGAAATTCACCCCTCCACTTT
CDR3aa: CASSESVGNSPLHF
abundance: NA
d_gene: NA
v_gene: TRBV25-1
j_gene: TRBJ1-6

CDR3nt: TGTGCCAGCAGCCGGGACAGAGGATGGGCAGAGCAGTACTTC
CDR3aa: CASSRDRGWAEQYF
abundance: few
d_gene: TRBD1
v_gene: TRBV25-1
j_gene: TRBJ2-7

CDR3nt: TGTGCCAGCTCACCACCGGCTCCTTCGGGGGAGCAGTTCTTC
CDR3aa: CASSPPAPSGEQFF
abundance: NA
d_gene: NA
v_gene: TRBV18
j_gene: TRBJ2-1

CDR3nt: TGTGCCAGTAGTATAGATCTCCGGACGACAGCTAGCTACACCTTC
CDR3aa: CASSIDLRTTASYTF
abundance: NA
d_gene: NA
v_gene: TRBV19
j_gene: TRBJ1-2

CDR3nt: TGTGCCAGCAGTTTCAGGGGGGAGGACGAGCAGTACTTC
CDR3aa: CASSFRGEDEQYF
abundance: NA
d_gene: NA
v_gene: TRBV6-5
j_gene: TRBJ2-7

CDR3nt: TGTGCCAGCAGCCCCGCGCGGGCATTGAATGGCTACACCTTC
CDR3aa: CASSPARALNGYTF
abundance: NA
d_gene: NA
v_gene: TRBV7-6
j_gene: TRBJ1-2

CDR3nt: TGTGCCAGCAGCCCCCCGGTACTTGGCTATGGCTACACCTTC
CDR3aa: CASSPPVLGYGYTF
abundance: NA
d_gene: NA
v_gene: TRBV5-5
j_gene: TRBJ1-2

CDR3nt: TGTGCCAGCAGTTCTGGACAGGGGTTCAATCAGCCCCAGCATTTT
CDR3aa: CASSSGQGFNQPQHF
abundance: NA
d_gene: TRBD1
v_gene: TRBV28
j_gene: TRBJ1-5

CDR3nt: TGTGCCAGCAGTCTAGGGGACGGGAGTATTCAGCCCCAGCATTTT
CDR3aa: CASSLGDGSIQPQHF
abundance: NA
d_gene: NA
v_gene: TRBV27
j_gene: TRBJ1-5

CDR3nt: TGTGCCAGCAGCGTTTCCTCAGGGGCCGGCCTCACAGATACGCAGTATTTT
CDR3aa: CASSVSSGAGLTDTQYF
abundance: NA
d_gene: NA
v_gene: TRBV9
j_gene: TRBJ2-3

CDR3nt: TGTGCCAGTAGTATTACGCGGGATACGCAGTATTTT
CDR3aa: CASSITRDTQYF
abundance: NA
d_gene: NA
v_gene: TRBV19
j_gene: TRBJ2-3

CDR3nt: TGTGCCAGCCGTGCAGTGGACTTTCCCCCCGGTGAGCAGTTCTTC
CDR3aa: CASRAVDFPPGEQFF
abundance: once
d_gene: NA
v_gene: TRBV5-5
j_gene: TRBJ2-1

CDR3nt: TGTGCCAGCAGACGGACTAGCGGGGAAGAGACCCAGTACTTC
CDR3aa: CASRRTSGEETQYF
abundance: NA
d_gene: TRBD2
v_gene: TRBV6-6
j_gene: TRBJ2-5

CDR3nt: TGTGCCAGCAGTCCCCGAATTGGGTCAGGGCCGAACACCGGGGAGCTGTTTTTT
CDR3aa: CASSPRIGSGPNTGELFF
abundance: NA
d_gene: NA
v_gene: TRBV9
j_gene: TRBJ2-2

CDR3nt: TGTGCCAGCAGCGTACAAGCGGGAGTGAGGGAGCAGTTCTTC
CDR3aa: CASSVQAGVREQFF
abundance: NA
d_gene: TRBD2
v_gene: TRBV9
j_gene: TRBJ2-1

CDR3nt: TGTGCCAGTAGTATCGGACAGAAACAAGAGACCCAGTACTTC
CDR3aa: CASSIGQKQETQYF
abundance: NA
d_gene: NA
v_gene: TRBV19
j_gene: TRBJ2-5

CDR3nt: TGTGCCAGCAGCTTAGGGCGGGGGCCTCACTATGGCTACACCTTC
CDR3aa: CASSLGRGPHYGYTF
abundance: NA
d_gene: NA
v_gene: TRBV7-6
j_gene: TRBJ1-2

CDR3nt: TGTGCCAGCAGTTTATGGGTGGGGGGGACTGAAGCTTTCTTT
CDR3aa: CASSLWVGGTEAFF
abundance: NA
d_gene: NA
v_gene: TRBV28
j_gene: TRBJ1-1

CDR3nt: TGCGCCAGCAGTTCTAAACTAGCGGGAAGGGACGAGCAGTACTTC
CDR3aa: CASSSKLAGRDEQYF
abundance: NA
d_gene: TRBD2
v_gene: TRBV10-1
j_gene: TRBJ2-7

CDR3nt: TGTGCCAGCAGCGCAGGGACTAGTAGCGAGCAGTACTTC
CDR3aa: CASSAGTSSEQYF
abundance: NA
d_gene: TRBD2
v_gene: TRBV9
j_gene: TRBJ2-7

CDR3nt: TGCAGCGTTGAAGCCGACAGGGGCAGCAGGGAGCAGTACTTC
CDR3aa: CSVEADRGSREQYF
abundance: NA
d_gene: TRBD1
v_gene: TRBV29-1
j_gene: TRBJ2-7

CDR3nt: TGTGCCAGCAGCTTAATTGGCGGGGTAGCGGGAGTAACCGGGGAGCTGTTTTTT
CDR3aa: CASSLIGGVAGVTGELFF
abundance: NA
d_gene: TRBD2
v_gene: TRBV7-3
j_gene: TRBJ2-2

CDR3nt: TGCGCCAGCAGCTCGAGACTCCGCCAAGAGACCCAGTACTTC
CDR3aa: CASSSRLRQETQYF
abundance: NA
d_gene: NA
v_gene: TRBV5-1
j_gene: TRBJ2-5

CDR3nt: TGTGCCAGCAGAACCGGGACTAGCGGGAGTAATGAGCAGTTCTTC
CDR3aa: CASRTGTSGSNEQFF
abundance: NA
d_gene: TRBD2
v_gene: TRBV6-5
j_gene: TRBJ2-1

CDR3nt: TGTGCCAGCAGATTTACAGGGATGAGCACAGATACGCAGTATTTT
CDR3aa: CASRFTGMSTDTQYF
abundance: NA
d_gene: NA
v_gene: TRBV7-8
j_gene: TRBJ2-3

CDR3nt: TGTGCCAGCAGCACTCCAGGCAGGGGGTCCGAGCAGTACTTC
CDR3aa: CASSTPGRGSEQYF
abundance: once
d_gene: TRBD1
v_gene: TRBV7-9
j_gene: TRBJ2-7